These 23 T cell receptor beta chains were all obtained from the same sample, sequenced in a study of shared clonotypes between healthy human individuals. Measured with immunoSEQ multiplex PCR; TCRdb has only the in-frame clones, and not every one. The sample has approximately 340,000 clones, over 70% seen once. The sample consisted of memory CD4+ T cells sorted from blood. Subset reported: CD45RA-negative fraction. Source of these receptors: a man between 25 and 39 years old in good health.

The genes are TRBV18 and TRBJ2-5; the match to TRBD2 covers 10 bases. Per germline, CDR1 KGHSH and CDR2 LQKENI. V trimming: 1 base; J trimming: 5 bases; junction bases outside the gene matches: 13. This CDR3 is built from 18 residues. This chain's CDR3 is CASSPLRFSGRSPETQYF. The CDR3 region has the DNA TGTGCCAGCTCACCACTCAGGTTTAGCGGGAGGTCTCCGGAGACCCAGTACTTC.

This chain joins TRBV6-4 and TRBJ2-1; D may be TRBD2 (6 bases). The CDR3 length is 16 residues. The germline V gene encodes CDR1 MRHNA and CDR2 SNTAGT. Trimming took off 8 bases at V and 5 bases at J, with 22 bases between the two ends. CDR3 nucleotides: TGTGCCAGCTCCCTGGGACTCTCAACTAAAAACAATGAGCAGTTCTTC. Translation: CASSLGLSTKNNEQFF.

The CDR3 nucleotides are TGTGCCAGCAGCCAAGACCATCACACGAGTAGCGGGAGTGGTAATGAGCAGTTCTTC. The encoded protein is CASSQDHHTSSGSGNEQFF. V and J are TRBV5-4 and TRBJ2-1; 9 nucleotides line up with TRBD2. CDR3 length equals 19 residues. The V gene end was trimmed by 4 bases and the J gene end by 7 bases; junction bases not matched to a gene: 21. Germline CDR1 reads SGHNT; CDR2 reads YYREEE (reference sequence).

J is TRBJ1-1 and V is TRBV7-3; possible D gene TRBD1, 6 bases. Trimming removed 1 base from V and 0 bases from J, with 18 bases in between. Germline assignment: CDR1 SGHTA and CDR2 FQGTGA. The CDR3 has 18 residues. The DNA of the CDR3 is TGTGCCAGCAGCTTAAACGGGGGGGCGACGCTTCTGAACACTGAAGCTTTCTTT. Translation gives CASSLNGGATLLNTEAFF.

This chain links TRBV5-1 with TRBJ2-2; D perhaps matches TRBD1 (6 bases). Trimming removed 1 base at V and 9 bases at J, with 19 bases between. Germline CDR1 SGHRS, CDR2 YFSETQ. The CDR3 spans 16 residues. The DNA for the CDR3 is TGCGCCAGCAGCTTGTCAGCAGGGACAACACCTCGGGAGCTGTTTTTT. It specifies CASSLSAGTTPRELFF.

The rearrangement uses TRBV5-1 and TRBJ2-7; D gene unclear. CDR1 and CDR2 from the germline V gene are SGHRS and YFSETQ. This CDR3 has 13 amino acids. The V end lost 0 bases, the J end lost 4 bases, and 8 bases lay between the germline ends. CDR3 sequence: CASSLGVGYEQYF. CDR3 DNA sequence: TGCGCCAGCAGCTTGGGGGTGGGATACGAGCAGTACTTC.

The chain uses TRBV28 and TRBJ2-7, with D possibly being TRBD1 or TRBD2 (5 bases each). Deletions cut 6 bases from V and 3 bases from J, with 15 bases between. CDR1 and CDR2 from the germline V gene are MDHEN and SYDVKM. The CDR3 is 14 amino acids. CDR3: CASRGTGFFYEQYF. CDR3 bases: TGTGCCAGCAGAGGGACGGGGTTCTTCTACGAGCAGTACTTC.

V gene TRBV5-1 combines with J gene TRBJ2-7; tentatively, D is TRBD2 (6 bases). V was shortened by 4 bases and J by 2 bases, with 19 bases between the two germline ends. CDR1 is SGHRS and CDR2 is YFSETQ in the germline V gene. The CDR3 is made up of 16 amino acids. In DNA, the CDR3 is TGCGCCAGCAGCGAATACCCCGGACTACCTACCTACGAGCAGTACTTC. Protein sequence: CASSEYPGLPTYEQYF.

The chain links TRBV10-3 to TRBJ1-2; D uncertain. The CDR3 extends over 12 amino acids. V dropped 4 bases and J dropped 7 bases, with 10 bases sitting between them. Germline V gene lookup returns CDR1 ENHRY and CDR2 SYGVKD. The chain's CDR3 is CAISAEAVGYTF. Here the CDR3 DNA reads TGTGCCATCAGTGCTGAAGCTGTTGGCTACACCTTC.

The chain couples TRBV10-3 to TRBJ1-1; TRBD1 is a possible D gene (6 bases). Trimming cost V 6 bases and J 5 bases, with 10 bases left between them. The germline V gene has CDR1 ENHRY and CDR2 SYGVKD. This CDR3 comprises 12 residues. The CDR3 sequence: CAISRGATEAFF. CDR3 sequence (DNA): TGTGCCATCAGCCGGGGGGCGACTGAAGCTTTCTTT.

This clone has only a few counts. The chain couples TRBV5-4 to TRBJ2-1; weak D call: TRBD2 (6 bases). Trimming left V 0 bases short and J 6 bases short, with 13 bases between. This CDR3 comprises 15 residues. Germline lookup yields CDR1 SGHNT and CDR2 YYREEE (reference sequence). CDR3 protein: CASSLGGEALNEQFF. CDR3 DNA: TGTGCCAGCAGCTTGGGGGGGGAGGCCCTCAATGAGCAGTTCTTC.

This clone was counted only a few times. DNA for the CDR3: TGTGCCAGCTCCCCGAACACTGAAGCTTTCTTT. Residues: CASSPNTEAFF. The chain combines TRBV18 with TRBJ1-1, with D hard to call. The CDR3 consists of 11 residues. The V gene lost 6 bases and the J gene lost 1 base, with 3 bases spanning the gap. Germline CDR1 reads KGHSH; CDR2 reads LQKENI.

V and J are TRBV6-6 and TRBJ2-1; 8 nucleotides line up with TRBD1. The CDR3 covers 14 residues. CDR1 is MNHNY and CDR2 is SVGAGI in the germline V gene (reference sequence). V lost 8 bases to trimming and J lost 6 bases; unmatched junction nucleotides: 9. CDR3 loop: CASGSRGLTNEQFF. In DNA form, the CDR3 reads TGTGCCAGCGGGTCCAGGGGGCTAACCAATGAGCAGTTCTTC.

The CDR3 spells CASSISRTRFYSNQPQHF. CDR3 bases: TGTGCCAGTAGTATCTCCAGGACCCGTTTTTATAGCAATCAGCCCCAGCATTTT. The chain employs TRBV19 and TRBJ1-5, with D unresolved. The CDR3 totals 18 residues. CDR1 is LNHDA and CDR2 is SQIVND in the germline V gene (reference sequence). V was trimmed by 3 bases and J by 0 bases, leaving 18 bases between them. The full variable domain, its missing parts supplied by reference TRBV19 and TRBJ1-5, is DGGITQSPKYLFRKEGQNVTLSCEQNLNHDAMYWYRQDPGQGLRLIYYSQIVNDFQKGDIAEGYSVSREKKESFPLTVTSAQKNPTAFYLCASSISRTRFYSNQPQHFGDGTRLSIL.

The chain recombines TRBV6-5 with TRBJ1-4, with a weak D call TRBD1 (5 bases). This CDR3 comprises 15 residues. Trimming stripped 4 bases from V and 0 bases from J, with 9 bases between. The germline gives CDR1 MNHEY, CDR2 SVGAGI. The CDR3 DNA sequence: TGTGCCAGCAGTTCCTCAGGGACAACTAATGAAAAACTGTTTTTT. As protein: CASSSSGTTNEKLFF.

The chain carries TRBV28 and TRBJ2-2; 7 nucleotides line up with TRBD1. This CDR3 contains 17 residues. From germline, CDR1 is MDHEN and CDR2 SYDVKM. Unmatched junction bases numbered 13, after V lost 5 bases and J lost 4 bases. The CDR3, as DNA: TGTGCCAGCAGTCCTGTGGGACAGCGCTGGGGCACCGGGGAGCTGTTTTTT. It encodes CASSPVGQRWGTGELFF.

As regards this clone: The junction does not match germline at one end; this may be a read error. The chain's CDR3 is CASSTETGAGQGTQYF. CDR3 DNA sequence: TGTGCCAGCAGCACTGAGACAGGGGCCGGGCAAGGGACCCAGTACTTC. V and J are TRBV5-6 and TRBJ2-5, with TRBD1 identical over 8 bases. Germline CDR1 and CDR2: SGHDT and YYEEEE. The CDR3 runs to 16 residues.

The chain is built from TRBV7-9 and TRBJ2-2; D is perhaps TRBD2 (5 bases). Trimming took off 5 bases at V and 1 base at J, with 11 bases between the two ends. Per the germline V gene, CDR1 is SEHNR and CDR2 is FQNEAQ (reference sequence). CDR3 length equals 15 residues. The CDR3 is CASSTRAVNTGELFF. CDR3 coding DNA: TGTGCCAGCAGCACCCGAGCGGTGAACACCGGGGAGCTGTTTTTT.

This clone was seen once. The chain joins TRBV6-1 to TRBJ2-1; 7 nucleotides agree with TRBD2. Germline V CDR1 and CDR2: MNHNS, SASEGT. V dropped 8 bases and J dropped 6; count of bases not matched to a gene: 10. The CDR3 runs to 14 residues. CDR3 region: CASPPGGPSNEQFF. The CDR3 DNA reads TGTGCCAGCCCCCCGGGGGGTCCATCCAATGAGCAGTTCTTC.

This clone was found many times. The chain links TRBV10-3 to TRBJ1-2; a weak D match, TRBD1 (6 bases). V dropped 6 bases and J dropped 4 bases, with 21 bases sitting between them. In germline, CDR1 is ENHRY, CDR2 SYGVKD. The CDR3 loop spans 16 amino acids. The CDR3 DNA is TGTGCCATCAGATCAACTGCAGGGACACACACCTATGGCTACACCTTC. As protein: CAIRSTAGTHTYGYTF.

The chain is built from TRBV14 and TRBJ2-5; D possibly corresponds to TRBD1 (6 bases). The CDR3 extends over 13 amino acids. The V and J ends lost 4 bases and 5 bases respectively, with 11 bases between them. CDR1 and CDR2 from the germline V gene are SGHDN and FVKESK. The CDR3 DNA sequence: TGTGCCAGCAGCCCAGGACAGCTGGAGACCCAGTACTTC. Protein product: CASSPGQLETQYF. Using reference TRBV14 and TRBJ2-5 for the parts outside the CDR3, the full variable domain is EAGVTQFPSHSVIEKGQTVTLRCDPISGHDNLYWYRRVMGKEIKFLLHFVKESKQDESGMPNNRFLAERTGGTYSTLKVQPAELEDSGVYFCASSPGQLETQYFGPGTRLLVL.

The chain employs TRBV7-8 and TRBJ1-5; 10 bases line up with TRBD1. The CDR3 is 18 amino acids. V was pared by 6 bases and J by 4 bases, with 15 bases of the junction left unmatched. Per the germline V gene, CDR1 is SGHVS and CDR2 is FQNEAQ. The CDR3 DNA sequence: TGTGCCAGCAGGTCAACTGGAAGGACAGGGGGGTTAAATCAGCCCCAGCATTTT. Protein sequence: CASRSTGRTGGLNQPQHF.

This rearrangement joins TRBV18 to TRBJ2-3, with D possibly being TRBD2 (6 bases). This CDR3 has 15 residues. Trimming stripped 6 bases from V and 0 bases from J, with 13 bases between. Germline V gene sequence: CDR1 KGHSH, CDR2 LQKENI. CDR3: CASSRIRESTDTQYF. CDR3 nucleotide sequence: TGTGCCAGCTCCCGGATACGGGAGAGCACAGATACGCAGTATTTT.